What follows is one T cell receptor (beta chain) and its context. This clone's antigen is unknown. No much larger clone is present one base from it, and per-base qualities are unavailable. These data originate in a study of blood T cell repertoires in COVID-19 (dated by TCRdb to about 2020). The study in broad terms: Samples from collaborators originated in the United States, Italy and Spain and spanned both the acute and convalescent phases of COVID-19. The prospective study material was composed of cDNA or gDNA derived from T cells, B-cell-depleted T cells, or PBMCs. Deeply sampled blood TCRbeta repertoires from subjects exposed to, actively infected with, or recovered from COVID-19 were included in the dataset. The repertoires were released in a freely available public database meant as a resource for research on the immune response to SARS-CoV-2. Samples were obtained from the ongoing ImmuneRACE study (first 160 participants) and from over 1,000 subjects provided by 6 global collaborators. Sample metadata almost always included a de-identified subject ID, COVID-19 status, age in years and sex. Where available, HLA class I and class II types were obtained from metadata supplied by the sample provider rather than from assay-based typing. Study-wide conclusions, independent of this receptor: The amount of clinical and demographic metadata varied by source and participant and was provided uncurated.

TCRbeta CDR3 regions were amplified from genomic DNA using the immunoSEQ Assay, a bias-controlled multiplex PCR. The study's own analysis went as follows. Within the assay, amplification of reference gene primers was used to estimate how many nucleated cells each sample contained. To quantify the absolute abundance of each unique TCRbeta CDR3 rearrangement, sequence reads were collapsed and filtered. Productive Simpson clonality was computed per sample as the square root of Simpson's diversity index over productive rearrangements. Entries here come from immuneACCESS through TCRdb and include only in-frame sequences with V and J called. Some clones fail to appear in such tables; in the studies checked, an unresolved V gene covers under half of the shortfall, and the cause of the remainder is unknown. That table supplies the V and J calls and clone size; D and trimming were determined from the DNA. The sample contains some 270,000 clones, about 90% of them found a single time. 1.9% of the sample is in the top ten clones.

Enrolling through a virtual design, the prospective study's participants ranged in age from roughly 18 to 95 years and lived across around 25 United States geographic areas. In the prospective study, participants were assigned to cohorts based on the clinical history participants reported in a screening survey and a study questionnaire. For ImmuneRACE Cohort 3, a participant was defined as recovered based on two consecutive negative NP/OP PCR tests, clearance by a healthcare professional, or resolution of symptoms. Mobile phlebotomists in the prospective study collected whole blood, serum and a nasopharyngeal or oropharyngeal swab from every participant. Additional blood draws and questionnaires over a 2-month period could optionally be provided by prospective study participants. Blood samples from the prospective study were shipped frozen or at room temperature prior to DNA extraction. The TCR comes from a woman in her sixties or seventies who had recovered from COVID-19. The material sequenced was PBMCs or T cells enriched from blood (not recorded which).

The nucleotide sequence is given as TGTGCCAGCTCACCTCCTCGGGGGCAGGGGGCGACAGAGCAGTACTTC. This sequence encodes CASSPPRGQGATEQYF. This chain joins TRBV18 to TRBJ2-7; 8 bases in the junction line up with TRBD1. The CDR3 sequence holds 16 residues, the cysteine and phenylalanine included. Only the CDR3 part of the read is kept: 48 bases, read in frame from the first base. As encoded in the germline V gene, CDR1 is KGHSH while CDR2 is LQKENI. For this chain, trimming is 3 bases at the V end and 7 bases at the J end, and the number of junction bases without a gene match is 14. With all but the CDR3 taken from the reference TRBV18 and TRBJ2-7 genes, the full variable domain is: NAGVMQNPRHLVRRRGQEARLRCSPMKGHSHVYWYRQLPEEGLKFMVYLQKENIIDESGMPKERFSAEFPKEGPSILRIQQVVRGDSAAYFCASSPPRGQGATEQYFGPGTRLTVT.